This passage covers 16 T cell receptor beta chains from one sample sequenced in a study of T-cell reconstitution after alpha-beta-depleted transplantation in children. The authors prepared the TCRbeta library with unique molecular identifiers. MiXCR was run by TCRdb on the PCR reads, yielding one entry per CDR3 protein. The table shows some 600,000 distinct CDR3 sequences, with approximately 15% occurring only once. The specimen was PBMCs from the stem cell graft donor, collected from the stem cell graft. The source is a human donor who donated a stem cell graft to a child with acute myeloid leukemia.

This clonotype was picked up one time. The chain combines TRBV5-1 with TRBJ1-1; TRBD1 might be the D (5 bases). The germline CDR1 and CDR2 sequences are SGHRS and YFSETQ. This CDR3 is 15 amino acids long. Trimming pared 7 bases from V and 2 bases from J, leaving 18 bases between. In DNA, the CDR3 is TGCGCCAGCCGGGGGGGAGAGGGAGTAAACACTGAAGCTTTCTTT. This encodes CASRGGEGVNTEAFF.

This clonotype occurred many times. The chain is built from TRBV21-1 and TRBJ2-7. TRBV21-1 is noted as a pseudogene. This CDR3 spans 14 amino acids. The CDR3 DNA reads TGTGCCAGCAGCAAAGGGAACAGAACATACGAGCAGTACGTC. Protein product: CASSKGNRTYEQYV.

This clonotype was seen at least ten times. V is TRBV20-1 and J is TRBJ1-5, with a tentative D call TRBD1 (6 bases). The CDR3 is made up of 16 amino acids. With 0 bases removed from V and 2 bases from J, the gap between germline ends came to 14 bases. Germline loops: CDR1 DFQATT, CDR2 SNEGSKA (reference sequence). CDR3: CSARESTGIGNQPQHF. The CDR3 DNA sequence: TGCAGTGCTAGAGAAAGTACAGGGATAGGCAATCAGCCCCAGCATTTT.

The chain carries TRBV2 and TRBJ1-2, with D hard to call. Germline values: CDR1 SNHLY, CDR2 FYNNEI. Trimming left V 6 bases short and J 2 bases short, with 22 bases between. The CDR3 contains 17 residues. This chain's CDR3 is CASSAETSLTGNYGYTF. Here the CDR3 DNA reads TGTGCCAGCAGCGCCGAAACATCTTTGACGGGGAACTATGGCTACACCTTC. The full variable domain, its missing parts supplied by reference TRBV2 and TRBJ1-2, is EPEVTQTPSHQVTQMGQEVILRCVPISNHLYFYWYRQILGQKVEFLVSFYNNEISEKSEIFDDQFSVERPDGSNFTLKIRSTKLEDSAMYFCASSAETSLTGNYGYTFGSGTRLTVV.

This sequence joins TRBV24-1 and TRBJ1-2, with D unresolved. Germline V CDR1 and CDR2: KGHDR, SFDVKD. With 5 bases removed from V and 0 bases from J, the gap between germline ends came to 12 bases. The CDR3 runs to 15 residues. This CDR3 is CATSGSGRANYGYTF. The CDR3 bases are TGTGCCACCAGTGGTTCAGGACGGGCTAACTATGGCTACACCTTC.

The sample holds many counts of this clonotype. In DNA form, the CDR3 reads TGCAGTGCCAGGGACAGGGAGAGCTCCTACGAGCAGTACGTC. The encoded protein is CSARDRESSYEQYV. The chain couples TRBV20-1 to TRBJ2-7, with 9 bases aligning to TRBD1. Germline V gives CDR1 DFQATT, CDR2 SNEGSKA (reference sequence). The CDR3 length is 14 residues. V lost 6 bases and J lost 0; bases outside the gene matches: 6.

This clonotype was recorded many times. The chain couples TRBV20-1 to TRBJ2-1, with TRBD1 matching 10 bases. The CDR3 totals 13 residues. The junction had 7 bases not matched to a gene; V was cut back by 7 bases and J by 7 bases. In germline, CDR1 is DFQATT, CDR2 SNEGSKA (reference sequence). The CDR3 DNA follows: TGCAGTGTCCCGGGACAGGGGAGGAATGAGCAGTTCTTC. This codes for CSVPGQGRNEQFF.

Many counts were recorded for this clonotype. The CDR3 region has the DNA TGCAGCGCTAGGGACAGGAACTATGGCTACACCTTC. Protein product: CSARDRNYGYTF. The gene calls are TRBV29-1 and TRBJ1-2; TRBD1 aligns across 8 bases. The germline gives CDR1 SQVTM, CDR2 ANQGSEA. Trimming at V came to 7 bases and at J to 2 bases, leaving 3 bases not matched to a gene. The CDR3 is 12 residues long. Filled out from reference TRBV29-1 and TRBJ1-2, the complete variable domain reads SAVISQKPSRDICQRGTSLTIQCQVDSQVTMMFWYRQQPGQSLTLIATANQGSEATYESGFVIDKFPISRPNLTFSTLTVSNMSPEDSSIYLCSARDRNYGYTFGSGTRLTVV.

The chain couples TRBV7-2 to TRBJ2-1; D uncertain. Germline V gene data show CDR1 as SGHTA and CDR2 as FQGNSA. The V end lost 7 bases, the J end lost 2 bases, and 12 bases lay between the germline ends. CDR3 length: 14 residues. Here the CDR3 reads CASNPMTTYNEQFF. The CDR3 region has the DNA TGTGCCAGCAACCCAATGACCACCTACAATGAGCAGTTCTTC.

This clonotype was recorded at least ten times. The chain joins TRBV20-1 to TRBJ1-5, with no clear D. The CDR3 totals 12 residues. Germline V CDR1 and CDR2: DFQATT, SNEGSKA (reference sequence). Between the trimmed V and J ends, which lost 7 bases and 2 bases, there was a span of 9 bases. The CDR3 DNA is TGCAGTGTTAAAAGCCGCAATCAGCCCCAGCATTTT. Amino acids: CSVKSRNQPQHF.

This clonotype was seen at least ten times. CDR3 in amino acids: CASSLEGGGNQPQHF. The CDR3 bases are TGTGCCAGCAGCTTGGAAGGTGGAGGCAATCAGCCCCAGCATTTT. The chain links TRBV5-6 to TRBJ1-5; D gene ambiguous. Looked up from germline, CDR1 is SGHDT and CDR2 is YYEEEE. V lost 0 bases, J lost 2 bases, and 9 bases lay in between. CDR3 length equals 15 residues. Using reference TRBV5-6 and TRBJ1-5 for the parts outside the CDR3, the full variable domain is DAGVTQSPTHLIKTRGQQVTLRCSPKSGHDTVSWYQQALGQGPQFIFQYYEEEERQRGNFPDRFSGHQFPNYSSELNVNALLLGDSALYLCASSLEGGGNQPQHFGDGTRLSIL.

This clonotype was detected many times. V is TRBV7-2 and J is TRBJ1-1; D possibly corresponds to TRBD1 (5 bases). The CDR3 contains 15 residues. CDR1 SGHTA and CDR2 FQGNSA come from the germline V gene. V was clipped by 5 bases and J by 4 bases, with 17 bases between them. CDR3 in DNA: TGTGCCAGCAGCCCGTCTCAGGGAATGGGCACTGAAGCTTTCTTT. It encodes CASSPSQGMGTEAFF.

The sample holds many counts of this clonotype. The rearrangement links TRBV15 to TRBJ1-2; 7 bases fit TRBD1. Germline V lookup: CDR1 LNHNV, CDR2 YYDKDF (reference sequence). Trimming removed 4 bases from V and 7 bases from J; junction bases left unmatched: 3. This CDR3 is built from 12 residues. The CDR3 here is CATSKGQAGYTF. DNA of the CDR3: TGTGCCACCAGCAAAGGACAGGCTGGCTACACCTTC.

The genes are TRBV20-1 and TRBJ1-4, with 9 bases lining up with TRBD1. V was pared by 4 bases and J by 5 bases, with 5 bases of the junction left unmatched. There are 14 residues in the CDR3. In germline, CDR1 is DFQATT, CDR2 SNEGSKA (reference sequence). CDR3 residues: CSAIRQGGNEKLFF. The CDR3 DNA is TGCAGTGCTATCCGACAGGGGGGGAATGAAAAACTGTTTTTT.

A few counts support this clonotype. This rearrangement joins TRBV4-1 to TRBJ2-1; D is perhaps TRBD1 (6 bases). The V end was cut by 2 bases, the J end by 7 bases, with 12 bases between. The germline V gene has CDR1 MGHRA and CDR2 YSYEKL. The CDR3 runs 14 residues. The CDR3 coding sequence is TGCGCCAGCAGCCAATTCACAGGGCAAAATGAGCAGTTCTTC. Translated: CASSQFTGQNEQFF.

This clonotype was found many times. This chain connects TRBV20-1 to TRBJ2-1; tentative D call: TRBD1 (5 bases). V lost 6 bases to trimming and J lost 0 bases, with 12 bases between them. Germline CDR1 DFQATT, CDR2 SNEGSKA (reference sequence). The CDR3 totals 14 residues. The CDR3 protein is CSARRVGSYNEQFF. DNA for the CDR3: TGCAGTGCACGCAGGGTCGGCTCCTACAATGAGCAGTTCTTC.